This T cell receptor (beta chain) was recorded in a study of CD8+ T cells in alopecia areata. The wider study: It was oral tofacitinib, at 5 to 10 mg twice daily, that treated patients received. Patients took tofacitinib for 6 to 18 months, followed by 6 drug-free months.

Extracted RNA was reverse transcribed into cDNA, the sequencing template. Data came from immunoSEQ multiplex PCR; TCRdb stores just in-frame clones and leaves some out. The sample has about 150,000 clones, around half seen once. Alopecia areata patients gave lesional scalp punch biopsies and peripheral blood samples. Germline V gene sequence: CDR1 SQVTM, CDR2 ANQGSEA. Trimming took 6 bases from V and 2 from J; bases not matched to a gene: 8. The CDR3 extends over 15 amino acids. This chain uses TRBV29-1 with TRBJ2-2; 8 bases agree with TRBD2. This sequence was found in a human donor with alopecia areata. This material consisted of CD8+ T cells sorted from blood, taken at week 0. For the CDR3, the DNA is TGCAGCGTCGACAGTAGCGGGACTAACACCGGGGAGCTGTTTTTT. Protein sequence: CSVDSSGTNTGELFF.